Following are 31 T cell receptor beta chains from one sample sequenced in a study of T cell repertoires in cytomegalovirus infection. From the reads, TCRdb called clonotypes with MiXCR, one entry per CDR3 protein. The table has 250,000 to 300,000 distinct CDR3 sequences, under 30% seen once. Sequencing was carried out using PBMCs. These receptors were taken from a human donor in good health (CMV status not recorded). Some clones in this sample may be carry-over from other donors' samples.

This clonotype occurred a few times. V and J are TRBV6-6 and TRBJ2-5; 11 bases fit TRBD1. Germline values: CDR1 MNHNY, CDR2 SVGAGI (reference sequence). The CDR3 has 17 amino acids. The ends lost 2 bases at V and 4 bases at J; junction bases unmatched: 9. The CDR3 is CASSYGRSGTGGETQYF. In DNA, the CDR3 is TGTGCCAGCAGTTACGGTCGCTCCGGGACAGGGGGAGAGACCCAGTACTTC.

In this sample, this clonotype turned up many times. V gene TRBV7-2 combines with J gene TRBJ1-5; a weak D match, TRBD1 (5 bases). CDR3 length: 14 amino acids. Germline lookup yields CDR1 SGHTA and CDR2 FQGNSA. V shed 5 bases and J shed 3 bases, with 11 bases lying between them. This chain's CDR3 is CASSPQGSNQPQHF. CDR3 coding DNA: TGTGCCAGCAGCCCCCAGGGTTCCAATCAGCCCCAGCATTTT.

This chain links TRBV20-1 with TRBJ1-1; 8 nucleotides align to TRBD1. Trimming at V came to 6 bases and at J to 6 bases, leaving 9 bases not matched to a gene. The CDR3 covers 13 residues. The germline CDR1 and CDR2 sequences are DFQATT and SNEGSKA (reference sequence). DNA for the CDR3: TGCAGTGCACGGCCGGGACAGGATGCTGAAGCTTTCTTT. Protein sequence: CSARPGQDAEAFF.

This clonotype appeared many times. The chain employs TRBV7-2 and TRBJ2-1, with D unclear. Germline-derived CDR1 and CDR2 are SGHTA and FQGNSA. CDR3 size: 14 residues. V shed 1 base and J shed 5 bases, with 9 bases lying between them. This CDR3 reads CASSLGGSDNEQFF. CDR3 in DNA: TGTGCCAGCAGCTTAGGCGGCAGCGACAATGAGCAGTTCTTC.

This clonotype was picked up a small number of times. The CDR3 DNA follows: TGTGCCAGCAGCCCCGGGACTAGCGGGAGGGCTTCCTACAATGAGCAGTTCTTC. As protein: CASSPGTSGRASYNEQFF. The V gene is TRBV7-9, the J gene TRBJ2-1, with TRBD2 matching 16 bases. The germline V gene has CDR1 SEHNR and CDR2 FQNEAQ (reference sequence). V was pared by 5 bases and J by 1 base, with 5 bases of the junction left unmatched. This CDR3 has 18 residues.

The chain combines TRBV9 with TRBJ2-1; 7 bases are shared with TRBD1. After removal of 0 bases from V and 4 bases from J, the junction contained 4 bases not matched to a gene. The CDR3 is made up of 15 amino acids. The germline gives CDR1 SGDLS, CDR2 YYNGEE. The DNA for the CDR3 is TGTGCCAGCAGCGTAGAGGGGGACAGATACAATGAGCAGTTCTTC. Translating gives CASSVEGDRYNEQFF.

Regarding this clonotype: An end of the junction differs from the germline gene, which may be a read error. This sequence joins TRBV11-2 and TRBJ2-3, with 10 positions matching TRBD2. The germline CDR1 and CDR2 sequences are SGHAT and FQNNGV. The CDR3 is 17 amino acids. CDR3 loop: CTSSLGLAGAYTDTQYF. The CDR3 coding sequence is TGTACCAGCAGCTTAGGTCTAGCGGGGGCATACACAGATACGCAGTATTTT. Together with reference TRBV11-2 and TRBJ2-3, the CDR3 gives the full variable domain: EAGVAQSPRYKIIEKRQSVAFWCNPISGHATLYWYQQILGQGPKLLIQFQNNGVVDDSQLPKDRFSAERLKGVDSTLKIQPAKLEDSAVYLCTSSLGLAGAYTDTQYFGPGTRLTVL.

In this sample, this clonotype turned up many times. V is TRBV7-6 and J is TRBJ2-1; the match to TRBD2 covers 7 bases. Trimming took 1 base from V and 6 from J; bases not matched to a gene: 15. Germline V CDR1 and CDR2: SGHVS, FNYEAQ. This CDR3 region has 18 residues. CDR3 sequence (DNA): TGTGCCAGCAGCTTAGTCGGTTGGGCGGGAGCGGATGTCAATGAGCAGTTCTTC. Amino acid sequence: CASSLVGWAGADVNEQFF.

In the case of this clonotype: At one boundary the junction diverges from the germline segment, which might be a read error. The rearrangement links TRBV7-9 to TRBJ1-1; D may be TRBD1 (5 bases). Looked up from germline, CDR1 is SEHNR and CDR2 is FQNEAQ (reference sequence). The CDR3 extends over 13 amino acids. CDR3 loop: CASSLGEGTEAFF. The CDR3, as DNA: TGCGCCAGCAGTCTAGGGGAGGGAACTGAAGCTTTCTTT.

This clonotype was seen at least ten times. This chain connects TRBV7-2 to TRBJ1-6, with D perhaps matching TRBD1 (6 bases). CDR1 is SGHTA, CDR2 FQGNSA, per germline. Trimming removed 3 bases at V and 10 bases at J, with 16 bases between. The CDR3 consists of 15 residues. In nucleotides, the CDR3 is TGTGCCAGCAGCTTTAGCCAGGGGACGAGGTCACCCCTCCACTTT. Its protein product is CASSFSQGTRSPLHF.

This clonotype was observed a handful of times. The genes are TRBV12-3 or TRBV12-4 and TRBJ1-1; no clear D gene. The CDR3 contains 11 residues. V was cut by 8 bases and J by 1 base, with 5 bases left in between. This chain's CDR3 is CASAENTEAFF. CDR3 DNA sequence: TGTGCCAGCGCTGAGAACACTGAAGCTTTCTTT.

This chain links TRBV28 with TRBJ2-7; a weak D match, TRBD2 (6 bases). V gave up 6 bases and J gave up 2 bases, with 17 bases separating them. CDR3 length: 15 amino acids. Germline values: CDR1 MDHEN, CDR2 SYDVKM. The CDR3 nucleotides are TGTGCCAGCAGCCCAGACGGGGAGGTGGCCTACGAGCAGTACTTC. As protein: CASSPDGEVAYEQYF.

This chain links TRBV25-1 with TRBJ2-3, with D possibly being TRBD1 or TRBD2 (5 bases each). Trimming took 4 bases from V and 6 from J, leaving 17 bases between them. In germline, CDR1 is MGHDK, CDR2 SYGVNS. This CDR3 is built from 15 residues. CDR3 sequence: CASSAKLWGTDTQYF. CDR3 coding DNA: TGTGCCAGCAGTGCGAAGCTCTGGGGGACGGATACGCAGTATTTT.

In its sample, this clonotype was seen many times. This sequence joins TRBV12-3 or TRBV12-4 and TRBJ2-7, with TRBD1 matching over 7 bases. V shed 5 bases and J 6 bases; nucleotides not matched to a gene: 10. This CDR3 has 14 residues. The CDR3 bases are TGTGCCAGCAGTGTTACAGGGGTCTCGGCCGAGCAGTACTTC. Translating gives CASSVTGVSAEQYF.

This clonotype was recorded at least ten times. V usage is TRBV7-2 and J usage is TRBJ2-7; 11 nucleotides line up with TRBD1. The CDR3 sequence is 15 residues long. V lost 5 bases to trimming and J lost 3 bases; unmatched junction nucleotides: 6. CDR1 SGHTA and CDR2 FQGNSA come from the germline V gene. Written as DNA, the CDR3 is TGTGCCAGCAGCACAACCGGGACAGGGGGCTACGAGCAGTACTTC. Protein: CASSTTGTGGYEQYF.

The rearrangement joins TRBV7-2 to TRBJ2-7; D might be TRBD1 (5 bases). V dropped 1 base and J dropped 2 bases, with 12 bases sitting between them. This CDR3 contains 15 residues. The V gene's germline CDR1 is SGHTA and CDR2 FQGNSA. The CDR3 region has the DNA TGTGCCAGCAGCTTAGAAGGCGACAGACCCTACGAGCAGTACTTC. Encoded protein: CASSLEGDRPYEQYF.

This clonotype was counted ten times or more. The chain recombines TRBV12-3 or TRBV12-4 with TRBJ2-2, with D possibly TRBD1 on 6 matching bases. This CDR3 comprises 14 residues. V was shortened by 5 bases and J by 5 bases, with 12 bases between the two germline ends. Here the CDR3 reads CASSIQGFTGELFF. The CDR3 region has the DNA TGTGCCAGCAGTATTCAGGGGTTTACCGGGGAGCTGTTTTTT.

This clonotype was counted at least ten times. The chain has TRBV6-6 and TRBJ1-5, with D possibly matching TRBD1 (5 bases). Trimming removed 2 bases at V and 7 bases at J, with 18 bases between. Germline CDR1 is MNHNY and CDR2 is SVGAGI (reference sequence). This CDR3 has 16 amino acids. The DNA for the CDR3 is TGTGCCAGCAGTTACCCCTTCTCAGGGACGGGGCAGCCCCAGCATTTT. This encodes CASSYPFSGTGQPQHF.

This clonotype has just a few counts. CDR3: CASSPRLGSYEQYF. The CDR3 bases are TGTGCCAGCAGCCCCCGGCTCGGCTCCTACGAGCAGTACTTC. V is TRBV7-9 and J is TRBJ2-7; no clear D gene. V shed 5 bases and J shed 0 bases, with 11 bases lying between them. Germline assignment: CDR1 SEHNR and CDR2 FQNEAQ (reference sequence). The CDR3 is 14 residues long. Together with reference TRBV7-9 and TRBJ2-7, the CDR3 gives the full variable domain: DTGVSQNPRHKITKRGQNVTFRCDPISEHNRLYWYRQTLGQGPEFLTYFQNEAQLEKSRLLSDRFSAERPKGSFSTLEIQRTEQGDSAMYLCASSPRLGSYEQYFGPGTRLTVT.

CDR3 bases: TGTGCCAGCAGTGCGGCGGAAAATAGGCGCAATCAGCCCCAGCATTTT. It is translated as CASSAAENRRNQPQHF. The chain uses TRBV6-1 and TRBJ1-5, with D unresolved. Germline loops: CDR1 MNHNS, CDR2 SASEGT. V shed 4 bases and J shed 2 bases, with 15 bases lying between them. CDR3 length: 16 residues.

The chain carries TRBV28 and TRBJ1-1; 7 bases fit TRBD1. This CDR3 spans 15 amino acids. Germline assignment: CDR1 MDHEN and CDR2 SYDVKM. With 2 bases clipped from V and 0 bases from J, the junction kept 3 bases outside the gene matches. The CDR3 is CASSLPDRVNTEAFF. In nucleotides, the CDR3 is TGTGCCAGCAGTTTACCTGACAGGGTGAACACTGAAGCTTTCTTT.

Only a few counts were recorded for this clonotype. J is TRBJ1-5 and V is TRBV4-2; D gene unclear. The V end lost 4 bases, the J end lost 5 bases, and 12 bases lay between the germline ends. The CDR3 is 14 residues long. Germline-derived CDR1 and CDR2 are LGHNA and YNFKEQ. Written as DNA, the CDR3 is TGTGCCAGCAGCCCCCGCCTTATTGATCAGCCCCAGCATTTT. The encoded protein is CASSPRLIDQPQHF.

This chain uses TRBV29-1 with TRBJ1-1; 8 bases are a match to TRBD1. The CDR3 covers 14 residues. J gave up 1 base and V 4 bases, and 5 bases lay outside the gene matches. The germline gives CDR1 SQVTM, CDR2 ANQGSEA. This CDR3 reads CSVGEGQENTEAFF. The DNA of the CDR3 is TGCAGCGTTGGAGAGGGACAGGAGAACACTGAAGCTTTCTTT.

This clonotype has just a few counts. The chain has TRBV2 and TRBJ2-7; 8 bases line up with TRBD1. The junction had 12 bases not matched to a gene; V was cut back by 6 bases and J by 2 bases. This CDR3 region has 16 residues. Per the germline V gene, CDR1 is SNHLY and CDR2 is FYNNEI. The CDR3 loop reads CASSEFWTGSPYEQYF. CDR3 DNA: TGTGCCAGCAGCGAGTTCTGGACAGGGAGCCCCTACGAGCAGTACTTC.

This clonotype was observed many times. The chain recombines TRBV7-2 with TRBJ2-1; 16 bases match TRBD2. In germline, CDR1 is SGHTA, CDR2 FQGNSA. The V and J ends lost 5 bases and 0 bases, in that order; junction bases with no gene match: 4. The CDR3 sequence is 18 residues long. In DNA, the CDR3 is TGTGCCAGCAGCCCGGGACTAGCGGGAGGGCCCTCCTACAATGAGCAGTTCTTC. It yields the protein CASSPGLAGGPSYNEQFF.

This chain links TRBV5-6 with TRBJ2-5, with D possibly TRBD1 on 5 matching bases. The CDR3 has 16 residues. In germline, CDR1 is SGHDT, CDR2 YYEEEE. V was trimmed by 4 bases and J by 4 bases, leaving 20 bases between them. This CDR3 reads CASSKLGPGWRETQYF. DNA of the CDR3: TGTGCCAGCAGCAAACTGGGGCCCGGGTGGCGAGAGACCCAGTACTTC.

The chain recombines TRBV12-3 or TRBV12-4 with TRBJ1-2; 8 positions agree with TRBD1. The ends lost 6 bases at V and 2 bases at J; junction bases unmatched: 5. The CDR3 runs to 14 residues. DNA for the CDR3: TGTGCCAGCAGCCTCCGACAGGGGAACTATGGCTACACCTTC. Its protein is CASSLRQGNYGYTF.

In this sample, this clonotype turned up many times. This rearrangement joins TRBV28 to TRBJ2-1, with 7 bases identical to TRBD1. Per the germline V gene, CDR1 is MDHEN and CDR2 is SYDVKM. The CDR3 contains 15 residues. The V and J ends lost 6 bases and 11 bases, in that order; junction bases with no gene match: 16. Here the CDR3 reads CASSPFRDRRYQQFF. CDR3 DNA: TGTGCCAGCAGCCCCTTCCGGGACAGAAGATATCAGCAGTTCTTC.

This clonotype was recorded at least ten times. The rearrangement uses TRBV7-2 and TRBJ2-1, with D possibly called TRBD1 or TRBD2 (5 bases each). The CDR3 has 15 amino acids. The V end lost 2 bases, the J end lost 1 base, and 9 bases lay between the germline ends. Germline V gene data show CDR1 as SGHTA and CDR2 as FQGNSA. CDR3 loop: CASSLWGISYNEQFF. CDR3 DNA: TGTGCCAGCAGCTTATGGGGGATTTCCTACAATGAGCAGTTCTTC.

V usage is TRBV7-2 and J usage is TRBJ1-6; no clear D. Germline CDR1 SGHTA, CDR2 FQGNSA. The germline V and J ends were trimmed by 2 bases and 5 bases, with 7 bases remaining between them. CDR3 length: 14 amino acids. The CDR3 here is CASSLRQDNSPLHF. The CDR3 DNA follows: TGTGCCAGCAGCTTAAGGCAGGATAATTCACCCCTCCACTTT. The variable domain in full, with the rest retrieved from reference TRBV7-2 and TRBJ1-6, is GAGVSQSPSNKVTEKGKDVELRCDPISGHTALYWYRQSLGQGLEFLIYFQGNSAPDKSGLPSDRFSAERTGGSVSTLTIQRTQQEDSAVYLCASSLRQDNSPLHFGNGTRLTVT.

This clonotype was found a few times. V and J are TRBV28 and TRBJ1-1, with D possibly matching TRBD1 (5 bases). Germline V gives CDR1 MDHEN, CDR2 SYDVKM. The CDR3 spans 13 residues. V lost 5 bases, J lost 10 bases, and 17 bases lay in between. This CDR3 is CASSPLVQGTAFF. The CDR3 coding sequence is TGTGCCAGCAGTCCATTGGTTCAGGGAACAGCTTTCTTT. The full variable domain, its missing parts supplied by reference TRBV28 and TRBJ1-1, is DVKVTQSSRYLVKRTGEKVFLECVQDMDHENMFWYRQDPGLGLRLIYFSYDVKMKEKGDIPEGYSVSREKKERFSLILESASTNQTSMYLCASSPLVQGTAFFGQGTRLTVV.